This T cell receptor (beta chain) is from a study of sequential checkpoint blockade in melanoma. Study background: Randomization was 1:1 between first-line nivolumab→ipilimumab and ipilimumab→nivolumab. Maintenance nivolumab came after either treatment sequence.

The CDR3 runs 14 residues. With 4 bases removed from V and 3 bases from J, the gap between germline ends came to 11 bases. The V gene's germline CDR1 is SGDLS and CDR2 YYNGEE. Treatment given: randomized to nivolumab then ipilimumab (arm A) or the reverse (arm B). None of the patients previously received DNA-damaging chemotherapy. Live CD3+CD8+ CD19− CD56− cells were sorted from PBMCs. TCRdb keeps only in-frame clones here, not all; method: immunoSEQ multiplex PCR. The repertoire holds 20,000 to 25,000 clones, with about two thirds as singletons. This chain links TRBV9 with TRBJ2-1, with no clear D. The sequence was collected from a human donor with melanoma. The sequencing used CD8+ T cells sorted from blood (inferred from file names), collected from a patient given nivolumab and ipilimumab in sequence. For the CDR3, the DNA is TGTGCCAGCAGCACCCGGTCCATCTACAATGAGCAGTTCTTC. Protein: CASSTRSIYNEQFF.